Listed here is a single TCR beta chain. The antigen remains undetermined. The CDR3 covers 16 residues. Looked up from germline, CDR1 is LGHDT and CDR2 is YNNKEL (reference sequence). J gave up 2 bases and V 9 bases, and 10 bases lay outside the gene matches. These data are taken from a study of CD8 T cells in Susac syndrome. Notes on the study in general: The authors acknowledged that their TCR sequencing and HLA analysis involved a relatively small number of individuals.

About 0.45 to 1 ug RNA was reverse transcribed with random hexamers. Amplification of TCR beta CDR3 was carried out by immunoSEQ multiplex PCR, which covered 54 Vbeta and 13 Jbeta segments. TCRdb used MiXCR to reprocess the immunoSEQ multiplex PCR reads, holding one entry per CDR3 protein. The table shows about 120,000 distinct CDR3 sequences, with nearly 95% occurring only once. The V call is TRBV3-1, the J call TRBJ1-2, with 12 bases lining up with TRBD1. This receptor was obtained from a human donor in good health. Sequenced material: CD4+ T cells from PBMCs. CDR3 nucleotides: TGTGCCAGAGGACCGGGACAGGGGGCAAGGAACTATGGCTACACCTTC. This translates into CARGPGQGARNYGYTF.